Here is one T cell receptor (beta chain) with its context. The CDR3 loop spans 19 amino acids. Per germline, CDR1 SNHLY and CDR2 FYNNEI. The ends lost 8 bases at V and 0 bases at J; junction bases unmatched: 14. The data stem from a study of blood T cell repertoires in COVID-19. Study summary: COVID-19 samples from acute and convalescent phases originated in the United States, Italy and Spain.

Generated by immunoSEQ multiplex PCR, the TCRdb table keeps only in-frame clones and is missing some. The data hold 150,000 to 200,000 clones, with almost 80% observed a single time. The receptor comes from a woman in her 70s with acute or convalescent COVID-19. Material: peripheral blood. The chain links TRBV2 to TRBJ2-2; the match to TRBD2 covers 11 bases. CDR3 region: CASVFLGTSGRTNTGELFF. CDR3 bases: TGTGCCAGCGTATTTTTGGGGACTAGCGGCCGCACGAACACCGGGGAGCTGTTTTTT. The variable domain in full, completed from reference TRBV2 and TRBJ2-2, reads EPEVTQTPSHQVTQMGQEVILRCVPISNHLYFYWYRQILGQKVEFLVSFYNNEISEKSEIFDDQFSVERPDGSNFTLKIRSTKLEDSAMYFCASVFLGTSGRTNTGELFFGEGSRLTVL.